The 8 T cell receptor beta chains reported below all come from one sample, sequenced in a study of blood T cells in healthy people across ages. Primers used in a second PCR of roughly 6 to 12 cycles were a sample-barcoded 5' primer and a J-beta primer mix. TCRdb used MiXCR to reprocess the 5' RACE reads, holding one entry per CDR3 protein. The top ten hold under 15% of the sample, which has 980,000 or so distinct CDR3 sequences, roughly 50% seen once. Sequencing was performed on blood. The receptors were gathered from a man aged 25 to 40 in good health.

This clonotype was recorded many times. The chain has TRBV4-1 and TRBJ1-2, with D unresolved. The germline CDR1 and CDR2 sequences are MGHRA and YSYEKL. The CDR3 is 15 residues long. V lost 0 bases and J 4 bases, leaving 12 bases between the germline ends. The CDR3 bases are TGCGCCAGCAGCCAAGAAGGGATGTCGCTCTATGGCTACACCTTC. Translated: CASSQEGMSLYGYTF.

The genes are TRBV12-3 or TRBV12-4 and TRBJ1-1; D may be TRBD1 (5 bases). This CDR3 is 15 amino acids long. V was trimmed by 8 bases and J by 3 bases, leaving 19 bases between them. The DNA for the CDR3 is TGTGCCAGCCGTCTGGGGGTTCTGGTGGACACTGAAGCTTTCTTT. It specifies CASRLGVLVDTEAFF.

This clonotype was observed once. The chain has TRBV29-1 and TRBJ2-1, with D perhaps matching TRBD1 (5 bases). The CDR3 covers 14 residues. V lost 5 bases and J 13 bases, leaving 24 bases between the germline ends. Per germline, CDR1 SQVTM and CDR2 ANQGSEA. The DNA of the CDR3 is TGCAGCGTTAGTGGGGCGACTTTGAGAGAGACCCAGTTCTTC. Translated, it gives CSVSGATLRETQFF.

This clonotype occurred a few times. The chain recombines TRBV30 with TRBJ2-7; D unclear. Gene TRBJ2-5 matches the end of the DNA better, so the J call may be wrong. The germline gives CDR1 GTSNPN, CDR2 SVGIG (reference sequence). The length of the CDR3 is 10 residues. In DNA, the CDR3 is TGTGCCTGGGGAAGTCCGACCCAGTACTTC. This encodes CAWGSPTQYF.

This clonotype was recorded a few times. The CDR3 nucleotides read TGCAGCGTTGAAGATAAGGCGGGGGCGAACTACGAGCAGTACTTC. It translates to CSVEDKAGANYEQYF. The chain employs TRBV29-1 and TRBJ2-7; a possible D gene is TRBD2 (7 bases). The V end lost 0 bases, the J end lost 3 bases, and 15 bases lay between the germline ends. The germline CDR1 and CDR2 sequences are SQVTM and ANQGSEA. The CDR3 extends over 15 amino acids.

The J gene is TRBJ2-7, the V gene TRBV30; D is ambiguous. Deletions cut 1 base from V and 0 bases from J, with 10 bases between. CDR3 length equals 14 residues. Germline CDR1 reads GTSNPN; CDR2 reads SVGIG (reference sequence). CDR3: CAWSGGISSYEQYF. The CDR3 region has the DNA TGTGCCTGGAGTGGAGGAATAAGCTCCTACGAGCAGTACTTC. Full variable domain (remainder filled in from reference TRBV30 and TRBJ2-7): SQTIHQWPATLVQPVGSPLSLECTVEGTSNPNLYWYRQAAGRGLQLLFYSVGIGQISSEVPQNLSASRPQDRQFILSSKKLLLSDSGFYLCAWSGGISSYEQYFGPGTRLTVT.

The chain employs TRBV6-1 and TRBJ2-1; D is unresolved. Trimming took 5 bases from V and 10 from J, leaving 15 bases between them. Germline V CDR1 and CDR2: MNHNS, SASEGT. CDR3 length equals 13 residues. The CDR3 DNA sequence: TGTGCCAGCAGTCTACTTGAATCCTACGAGCAGTTCTTC. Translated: CASSLLESYEQFF.

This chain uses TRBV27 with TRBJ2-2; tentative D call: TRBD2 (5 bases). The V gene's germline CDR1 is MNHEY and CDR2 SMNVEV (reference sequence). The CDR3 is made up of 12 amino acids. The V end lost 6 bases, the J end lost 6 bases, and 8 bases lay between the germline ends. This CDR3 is CASRKRAGELFF. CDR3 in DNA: TGTGCCAGCAGAAAGAGGGCCGGGGAGCTGTTTTTT.